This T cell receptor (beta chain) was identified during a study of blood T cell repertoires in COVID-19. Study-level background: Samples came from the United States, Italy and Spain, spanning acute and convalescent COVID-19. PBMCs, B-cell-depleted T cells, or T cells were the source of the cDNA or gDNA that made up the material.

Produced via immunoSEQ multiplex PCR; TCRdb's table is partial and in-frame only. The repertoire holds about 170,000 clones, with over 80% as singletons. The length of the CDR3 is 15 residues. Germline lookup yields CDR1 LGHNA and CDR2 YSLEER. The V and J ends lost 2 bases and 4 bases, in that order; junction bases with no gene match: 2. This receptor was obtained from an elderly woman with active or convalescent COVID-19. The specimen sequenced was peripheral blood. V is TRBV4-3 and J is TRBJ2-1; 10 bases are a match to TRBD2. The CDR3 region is CASSQPSGGYNEQFF. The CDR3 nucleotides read TGCGCCAGCAGCCAACCTAGCGGGGGTTACAATGAGCAGTTCTTC.